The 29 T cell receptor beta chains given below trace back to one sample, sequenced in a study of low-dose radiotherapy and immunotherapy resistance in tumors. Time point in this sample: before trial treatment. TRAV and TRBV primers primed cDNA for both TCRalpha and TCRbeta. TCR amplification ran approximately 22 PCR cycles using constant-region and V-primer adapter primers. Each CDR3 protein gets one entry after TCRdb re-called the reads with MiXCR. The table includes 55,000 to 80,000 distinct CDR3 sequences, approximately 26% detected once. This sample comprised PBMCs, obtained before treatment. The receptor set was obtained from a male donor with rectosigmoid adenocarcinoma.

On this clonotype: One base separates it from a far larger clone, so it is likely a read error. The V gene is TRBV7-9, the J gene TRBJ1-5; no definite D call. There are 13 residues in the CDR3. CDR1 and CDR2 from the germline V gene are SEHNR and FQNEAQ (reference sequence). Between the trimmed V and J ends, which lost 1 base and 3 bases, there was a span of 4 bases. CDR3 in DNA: TGTGCCAGCAGCTTAGACCCCAATCAGCCCCAGCATTTT. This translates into CASSLDPNQPQHF.

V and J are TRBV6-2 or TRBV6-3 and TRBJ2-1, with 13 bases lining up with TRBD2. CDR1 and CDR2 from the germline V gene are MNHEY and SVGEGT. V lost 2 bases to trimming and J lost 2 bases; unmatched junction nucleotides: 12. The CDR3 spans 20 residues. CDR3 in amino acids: CASSYPVWTSGRATYNEQFF. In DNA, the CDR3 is TGTGCCAGCAGTTACCCCGTTTGGACTAGCGGGAGAGCTACCTACAATGAGCAGTTCTTC.

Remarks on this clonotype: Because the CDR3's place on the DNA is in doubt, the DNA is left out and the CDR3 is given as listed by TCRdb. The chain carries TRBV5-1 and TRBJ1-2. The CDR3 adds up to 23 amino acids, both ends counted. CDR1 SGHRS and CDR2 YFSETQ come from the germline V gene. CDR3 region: CASTNQTSMYLCASSSQRYGYTF.

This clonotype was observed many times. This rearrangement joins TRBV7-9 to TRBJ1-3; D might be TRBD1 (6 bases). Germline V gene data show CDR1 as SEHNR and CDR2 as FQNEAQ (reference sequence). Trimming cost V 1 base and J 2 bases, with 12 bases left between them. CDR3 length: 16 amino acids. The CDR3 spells CASSLESGGAGNTIYF. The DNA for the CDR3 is TGTGCCAGCAGCTTAGAGAGCGGGGGCGCTGGAAACACCATATATTTT.

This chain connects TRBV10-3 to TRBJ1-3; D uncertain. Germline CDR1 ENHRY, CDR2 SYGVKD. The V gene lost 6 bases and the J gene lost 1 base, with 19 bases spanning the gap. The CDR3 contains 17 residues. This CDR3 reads CAISSPPAGKSGNTIYF. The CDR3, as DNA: TGTGCCATCAGCTCTCCCCCGGCCGGGAAGTCTGGAAACACCATATATTTT.

The CDR3 DNA reads as TGTGCCAGCAGCCGCCTAAATTGGGGCGGACAGGGGTCCTACGAGCAGTACTTC. As protein: CASSRLNWGGQGSYEQYF. V and J are TRBV5-3 and TRBJ2-7; 9 bases fit TRBD1. TRBV5-3 is sorted into the ORF group, with uncertain function. V lost 8 bases and J lost 1; bases outside the gene matches: 19. This CDR3 is 18 amino acids long.

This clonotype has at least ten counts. The CDR3 loop is CASSEPPQGCNEQFF. Here the CDR3 DNA reads TGCGCCAGCAGTGAACCTCCACAGGGGTGCAATGAGCAGTTCTTC. The chain uses TRBV10-1 and TRBJ2-1; 7 bases match TRBD1. CDR1 and CDR2 from the germline V gene are WNHNN and SYGVQD (reference sequence). V shed 3 bases, J shed 6 bases, and the junction held 8 bases outside the gene matches. The CDR3 is 15 amino acids.

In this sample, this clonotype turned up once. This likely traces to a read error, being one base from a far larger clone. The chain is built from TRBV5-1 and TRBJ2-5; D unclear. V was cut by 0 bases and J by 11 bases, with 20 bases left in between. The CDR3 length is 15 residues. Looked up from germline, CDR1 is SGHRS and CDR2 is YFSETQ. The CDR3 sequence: CASSLGESSYNEQYF. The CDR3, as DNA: TGCGCCAGCAGCTTGGGCGAGAGCTCCTACAATGAGCAGTACTTC.

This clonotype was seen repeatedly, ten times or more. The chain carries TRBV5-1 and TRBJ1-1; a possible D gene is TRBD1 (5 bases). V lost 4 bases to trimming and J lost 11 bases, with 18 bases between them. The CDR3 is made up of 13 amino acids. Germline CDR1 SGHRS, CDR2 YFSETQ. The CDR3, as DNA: TGCGCCAGCAGCCTGGGGGACCCTCCGACCGCTTTCTTT. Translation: CASSLGDPPTAFF. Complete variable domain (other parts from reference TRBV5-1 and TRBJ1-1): KAGVTQTPRYLIKTRGQQVTLSCSPISGHRSVSWYQQTPGQGLQFLFEYFSETQRNKGNFPGRFSGRQFSNSRSEMNVSTLELGDSALYLCASSLGDPPTAFFGQGTRLTVV.

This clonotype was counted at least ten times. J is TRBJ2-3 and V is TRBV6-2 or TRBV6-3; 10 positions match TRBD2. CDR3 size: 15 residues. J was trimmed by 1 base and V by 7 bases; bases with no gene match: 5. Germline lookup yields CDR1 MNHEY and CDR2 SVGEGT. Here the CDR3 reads CASTSLAGGTDTQYF. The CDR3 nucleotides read TGTGCCAGCACCTCCCTAGCGGGAGGCACAGATACGCAGTATTTT.

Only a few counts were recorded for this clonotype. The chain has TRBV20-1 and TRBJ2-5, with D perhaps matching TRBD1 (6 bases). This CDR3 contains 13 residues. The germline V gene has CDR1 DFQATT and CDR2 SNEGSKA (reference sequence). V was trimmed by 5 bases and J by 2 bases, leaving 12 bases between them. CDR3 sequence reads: CSASRTAQETQYF. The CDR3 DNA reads TGCAGTGCTTCTCGGACAGCTCAAGAGACCCAGTACTTC.

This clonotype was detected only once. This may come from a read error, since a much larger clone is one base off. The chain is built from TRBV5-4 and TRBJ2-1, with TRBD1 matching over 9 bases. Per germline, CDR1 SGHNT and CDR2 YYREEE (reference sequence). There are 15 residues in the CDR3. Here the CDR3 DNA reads TGCGCCAGCACCCGGGACAGGGCCTCCGACAATGAGCAGTTCTTC. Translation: CASTRDRASDNEQFF. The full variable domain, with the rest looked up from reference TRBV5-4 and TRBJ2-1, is ETGVTQSPTHLIKTRGQQVTLRCSSQSGHNTVSWYQQALGQGPQFIFQYYREEENGRGNFPPRFSGLQFPNYSSELNVNALELDDSALYLCASTRDRASDNEQFFGPGTRLTVL.

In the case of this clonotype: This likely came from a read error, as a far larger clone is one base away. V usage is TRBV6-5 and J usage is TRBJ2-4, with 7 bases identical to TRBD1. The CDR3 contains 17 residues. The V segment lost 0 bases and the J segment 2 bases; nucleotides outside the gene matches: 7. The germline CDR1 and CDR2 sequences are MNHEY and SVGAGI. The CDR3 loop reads CASSYSVGGLTKNIQYF. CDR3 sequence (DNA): TGTGCCAGCAGTTACTCGGTAGGGGGCCTGACCAAAAACATTCAGTACTTC.

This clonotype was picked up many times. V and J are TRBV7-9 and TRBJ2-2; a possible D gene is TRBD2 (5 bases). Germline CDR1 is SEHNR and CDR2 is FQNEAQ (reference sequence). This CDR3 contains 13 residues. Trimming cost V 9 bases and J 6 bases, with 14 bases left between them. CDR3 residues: CARAGPAAGELFF. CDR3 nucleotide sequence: TGTGCCAGGGCGGGCCCGGCGGCCGGGGAGCTGTTTTTT.

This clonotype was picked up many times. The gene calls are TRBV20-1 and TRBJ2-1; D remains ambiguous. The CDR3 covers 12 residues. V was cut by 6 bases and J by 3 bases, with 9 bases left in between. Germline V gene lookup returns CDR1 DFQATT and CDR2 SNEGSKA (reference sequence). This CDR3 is CSALRNYNEQFF. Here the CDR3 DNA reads TGCAGTGCCCTCCGGAACTACAATGAGCAGTTCTTC.

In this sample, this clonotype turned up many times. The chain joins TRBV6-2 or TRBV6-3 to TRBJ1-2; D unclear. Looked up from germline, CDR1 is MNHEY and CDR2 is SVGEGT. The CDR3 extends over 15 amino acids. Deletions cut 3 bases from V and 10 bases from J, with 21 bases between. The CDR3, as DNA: TGTGCCAGCAGTTATAGTTGGTTGTCAGGCTCTTTCTACACCTTC. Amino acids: CASSYSWLSGSFYTF.

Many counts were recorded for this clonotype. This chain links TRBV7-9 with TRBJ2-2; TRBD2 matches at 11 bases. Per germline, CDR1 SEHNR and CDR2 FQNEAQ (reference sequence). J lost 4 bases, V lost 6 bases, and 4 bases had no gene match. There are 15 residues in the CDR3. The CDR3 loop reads CASRTSGRPTGELFF. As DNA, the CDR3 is TGTGCCAGCAGAACTAGCGGGAGACCCACCGGGGAGCTGTTTTTT.

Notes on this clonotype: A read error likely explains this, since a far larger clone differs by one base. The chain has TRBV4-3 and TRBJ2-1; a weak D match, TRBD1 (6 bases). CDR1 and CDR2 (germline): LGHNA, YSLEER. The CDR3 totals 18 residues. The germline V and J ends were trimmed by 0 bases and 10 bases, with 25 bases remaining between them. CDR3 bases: TGCGCCAGCAGCCAAGATCGAAGCCTCCGCAGGGGCGACCACGAGCAGTTCTTC. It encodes CASSQDRSLRRGDHEQFF.

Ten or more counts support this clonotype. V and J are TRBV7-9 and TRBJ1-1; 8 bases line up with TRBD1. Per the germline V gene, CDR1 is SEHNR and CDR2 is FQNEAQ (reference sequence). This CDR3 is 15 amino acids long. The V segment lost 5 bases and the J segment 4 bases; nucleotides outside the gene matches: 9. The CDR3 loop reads CASSRQTGDGTEAFF. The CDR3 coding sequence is TGTGCCAGCAGCCGCCAGACAGGGGATGGCACTGAAGCTTTCTTT.

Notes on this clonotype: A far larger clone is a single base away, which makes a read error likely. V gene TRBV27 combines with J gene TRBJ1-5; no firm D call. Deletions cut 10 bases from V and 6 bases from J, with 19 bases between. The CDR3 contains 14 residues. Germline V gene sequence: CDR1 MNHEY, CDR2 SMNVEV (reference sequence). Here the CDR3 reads CATGDLLSSQPQHF. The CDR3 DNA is TGTGCCACCGGTGATTTGCTCTCAAGTCAGCCCCAGCATTTT.

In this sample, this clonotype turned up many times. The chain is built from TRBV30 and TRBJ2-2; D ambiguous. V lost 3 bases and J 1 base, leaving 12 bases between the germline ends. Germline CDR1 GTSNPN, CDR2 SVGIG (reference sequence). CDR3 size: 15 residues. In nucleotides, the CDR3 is TGTGCCTGGAGCACAGAAGACGGGAACACCGGGGAGCTGTTTTTT. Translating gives CAWSTEDGNTGELFF.

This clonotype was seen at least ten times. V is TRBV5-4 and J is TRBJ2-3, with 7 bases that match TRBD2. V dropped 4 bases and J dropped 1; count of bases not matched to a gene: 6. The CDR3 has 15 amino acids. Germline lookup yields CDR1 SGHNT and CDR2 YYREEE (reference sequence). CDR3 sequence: CASSTPTSGTDTQYF. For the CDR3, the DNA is TGTGCCAGCAGCACTCCTACTAGCGGCACAGATACGCAGTATTTT.

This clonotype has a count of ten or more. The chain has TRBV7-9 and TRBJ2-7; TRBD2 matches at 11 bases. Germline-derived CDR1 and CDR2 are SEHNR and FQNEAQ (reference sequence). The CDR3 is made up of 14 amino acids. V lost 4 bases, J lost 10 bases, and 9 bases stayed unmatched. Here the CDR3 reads CASSSRAGLADQYF. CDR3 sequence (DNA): TGTGCCAGCAGCTCAAGGGCGGGACTAGCGGACCAGTACTTC.

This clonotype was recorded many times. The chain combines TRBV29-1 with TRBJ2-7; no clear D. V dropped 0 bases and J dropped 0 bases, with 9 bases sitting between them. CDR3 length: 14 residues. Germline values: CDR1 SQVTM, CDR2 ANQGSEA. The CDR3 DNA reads TGCAGCGTTGAAGATCAGTTATACTCCTACGAGCAGTACTTC. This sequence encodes CSVEDQLYSYEQYF.

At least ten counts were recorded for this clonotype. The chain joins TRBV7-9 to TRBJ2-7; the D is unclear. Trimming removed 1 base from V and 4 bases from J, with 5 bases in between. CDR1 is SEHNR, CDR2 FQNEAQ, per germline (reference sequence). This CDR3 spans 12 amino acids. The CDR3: CASSLVSYEQYF. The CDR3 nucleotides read TGTGCCAGCAGCTTAGTTTCGTACGAGCAGTACTTC.

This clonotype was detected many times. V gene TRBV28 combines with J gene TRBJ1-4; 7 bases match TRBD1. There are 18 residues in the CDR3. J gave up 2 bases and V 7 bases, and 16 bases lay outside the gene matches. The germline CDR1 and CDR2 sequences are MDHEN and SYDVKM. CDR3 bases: TGTGCCAGCATGGTCACCAGGTCCCTCAGGGGGACTAATGAAAAACTGTTTTTT. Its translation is CASMVTRSLRGTNEKLFF.

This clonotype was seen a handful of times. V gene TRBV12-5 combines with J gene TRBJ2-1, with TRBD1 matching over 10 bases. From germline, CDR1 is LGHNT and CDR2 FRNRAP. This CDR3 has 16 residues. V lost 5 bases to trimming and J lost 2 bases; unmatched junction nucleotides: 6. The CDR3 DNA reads TGTGCTAGTGGTCCGACAGGGGGCAACGCCTACAATGAGCAGTTCTTC. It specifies CASGPTGGNAYNEQFF.

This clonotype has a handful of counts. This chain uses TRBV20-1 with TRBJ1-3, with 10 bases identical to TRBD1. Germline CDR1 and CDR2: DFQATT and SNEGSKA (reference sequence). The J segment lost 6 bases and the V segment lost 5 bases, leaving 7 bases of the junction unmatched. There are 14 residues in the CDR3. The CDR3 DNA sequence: TGCAGTGCTTCTCGACAGGGGGCATTAAACACCATATATTTT. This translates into CSASRQGALNTIYF.

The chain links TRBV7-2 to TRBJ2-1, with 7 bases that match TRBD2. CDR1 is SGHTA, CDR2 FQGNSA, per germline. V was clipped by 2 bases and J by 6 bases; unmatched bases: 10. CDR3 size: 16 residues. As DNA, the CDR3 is TGTGCCAGCAGCTTACTCGGGGGAAGGACTAGCAATGAGCAGTTCTTC. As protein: CASSLLGGRTSNEQFF.